This T cell receptor beta chain was recorded in a study of OX40 agonist ivuxolimab in advanced cancers. Study background: Ivuxolimab, which patients received intravenously every 2 weeks, was dosed at 0.01 to 10 mg/kg. Partial responses were achieved by three patients, one with hepatocellular carcinoma and two with cutaneous melanoma.

This clone showed up just once. The antigen remains undetermined. TCRdb's table, derived via immunoSEQ multiplex PCR, lists solely in-frame clones and lacks some. The table records tens of thousands of clones, roughly four fifths of them present only once. Regarding the study as a whole: Averaged across samples, CD8+ T cells carried more expanded clones than CD4+ did.

The sequence derives from an adult with an advanced solid tumor such as melanoma, head and neck, liver or kidney cancer. The sample consisted of CD4+ or CD8+ T cells sorted from blood, taken in a trial of the OX40 agonist ivuxolimab.

The CDR3 reads CASSPIPAGFTDNEQFF. CDR3 nucleotide sequence: TGTGCCAGCTCACCAATCCCGGCAGGGTTTACGGACAATGAGCAGTTCTTC. This chain uses TRBV18 with TRBJ2-1, with D perhaps matching TRBD1 (5 bases). CDR3 length: 17 residues. V shed 2 bases and J shed 5 bases, with 19 bases lying between them. Germline lookup yields CDR1 KGHSH and CDR2 LQKENI.